These 20 T cell receptor beta chains originate from one sample sequenced in a study of tissue T cells after allogeneic stem cell transplantation. The repertoire was sequenced with immunoSEQ multiplex PCR; TCRdb's copy has only in-frame clones and lacks some. In the table there are 3,000 to 4,000 clones, roughly 53% of which are singletons. The time point: mouse harvest day 14 after allogeneic transplant. Mouse grafts combined 10^7 T-cell-depleted bone marrow cells with 10^6 splenic CD5+ T cells. The sequenced sample was gut tissue. The receptors come from a female BALB/c mouse given C57BL/6 T cells with graft-versus-host disease after an allogeneic hematopoietic cell transplant.

On this clone itself: The gene symbols are mouse symbols. The read terminates 1 residue before the CDR3 end, so the remaining end is supplied by the germline J gene. This chain connects TRBV13-3 to TRBJ2-4; no clear D. Germline assignment: CDR1 NNHDY and CDR2 SYVADS. Trimming took off 7 bases at V and 4 bases at J, with 10 bases between the two ends. The CDR3 loop spans 12 amino acids. The CDR3 region is CASADGKNTLYF. Incomplete CDR3 DNA: TGTGCCAGCGCGGACGGAAAAAACACCTTGTAC.

Regarding this clone: Genes and germline come from the mouse. The read gets to within 1 residue of the CDR3 end, and the germline J gene fills in the rest. This chain links TRBV26 with TRBJ1-2; D possibly corresponds to TRBD1 (5 bases). Germline assignment: CDR1 KGHPV and CDR2 FQNQEV (reference sequence). V was pared by 2 bases and J by 4 bases, with 8 bases between. CDR3 length equals 13 residues. The covered CDR3 bases are TGTGCCAGCAGTCTGGAGGGGAGCTCCGACTACACC. This gives the protein CASSLEGSSDYT. From start to end, the CDR3 is CASSLEGSSDYTF.

This clone is termed medium-sized (0.01 to 0.1%). Germline and genes here are mouse. The read terminates 1 residue ahead of where the CDR3 ends, so the germline J gene completes it. The V call is TRBV4, the J call TRBJ1-3; TRBD1 matches at 8 bases. The CDR3 runs to 14 residues. Germline assignment: CDR1 LGHDT and CDR2 YNNKQL (reference sequence). V gave up 8 bases and J gave up 2 bases; unmatched junction bases: 5. The CDR3 sequence is CASVDRGAGNTLYF. CDR3 bases read: TGTGCCAGCGTAGACAGGGGTGCTGGAAATACGCTCTAT.

With regard to this clone: The gene symbols are mouse symbols. The read terminates 1 residue before the CDR3 end, so the remaining end is supplied by the germline J gene. The chain joins TRBV26 to TRBJ2-3, with D possibly TRBD1 on 5 matching bases. V lost 4 bases, J lost 0 bases, and 8 bases lay in between. The CDR3 has 14 amino acids. The germline gives CDR1 KGHPV, CDR2 FQNQEV (reference sequence). CDR3 DNA, as far as it was read: TGTGCCAGCAGTCCGACAGTTAGTGCAGAAACGCTGTAT. Amino acid sequence: CASSPTVSAETLY. The complete CDR3 reads CASSPTVSAETLYF.

Judged by abundance, this clone is medium-sized. Gene names are the mouse ones. The CDR3 is cut off 1 residue early in the read; its end comes from the germline J gene. The chain is built from TRBV3 and TRBJ2-7; a weak D match, TRBD1 (6 bases). The CDR3 extends over 13 amino acids. Germline V gives CDR1 SNHLY, CDR2 FYNGKV (reference sequence). Trimming left V 5 bases short and J 0 bases short, with 8 bases between. CDR3 amino acids: CASSRDNSYEQYF. The DNA read from the CDR3 is TGTGCCAGCAGCCGGGACAACTCCTATGAACAGTAC.

A word on this clone: Gene names and germline refer to mouse. Read coverage stops 1 residue before the CDR3 terminus; the germline J gene supplies the remainder. The gene calls are TRBV26 and TRBJ1-1; 7 nucleotides align to TRBD1. Per the germline V gene, CDR1 is KGHPV and CDR2 is FQNQEV (reference sequence). J gave up 1 base and V 4 bases, and 0 bases lay outside the gene matches. CDR3 size: 13 residues. CDR3 in amino acids: CASSRDRNTEVFF. The covered CDR3 bases are TGTGCCAGCAGTCGGGACAGAAACACAGAAGTCTTC.

As regards this clone: The gene names given are mouse names. The sequenced CDR3 bases are TGCTCCAGCAGTCAATCGCTCTGGGGGGTCGAAAACACCTTGTAC. Protein sequence: CSSSQSLWGVENTLY. The whole CDR3 region reads CSSSQSLWGVENTLYF. The V gene is TRBV23, the J gene TRBJ2-4; the table's D call of TRBD2 was not tested on the DNA. The read terminates 1 residue ahead of where the CDR3 ends, so the germline J gene completes it. The CDR3 spans 16 residues. The germline CDR1 and CDR2 sequences are KGHTA and FQNQQP.

By proportion, this clone is medium-sized. Gene names follow the mouse nomenclature. The read ends 1 residue early relative to the CDR3; the germline J gene fills the gap. This rearrangement joins TRBV15 to TRBJ2-1; D call uncertain. This CDR3 region has 13 residues. CDR1 and CDR2 (germline): SGHND, FRSKSL. V lost 1 base to trimming and J lost 4 bases, with 5 bases between them. The CDR3 sequence is CASSLERYAEQFF. CDR3 DNA (partial): TGTGCCAGCAGTTTAGAAAGGTATGCTGAGCAGTTC.

This clone was seen more than once but under ten times. Mouse germline and gene names are used. The DNA ends 1 residue before the CDR3 does, and the rest of the CDR3 is filled in from the germline J gene. This rearrangement joins TRBV31 to TRBJ2-1; 11 bases fit TRBD2. Trimming at V came to 1 base and at J to 2 bases, leaving 1 base not matched to a gene. Germline CDR1 is GKSSPN and CDR2 is SITVG. CDR3 size: 15 residues. The chain's CDR3 is CAWSRDWGYYAEQFF. The part of the CDR3 DNA that was read is TGTGCCTGGAGTCGGGACTGGGGGTACTATGCTGAGCAGTTC.

In the case of this clone: The genes are named according to mouse. The read stops 1 residue short of the end of the CDR3; the missing end is completed from the germline J gene. The J gene is TRBJ2-5, the V gene TRBV19; TRBD2 aligns across 10 bases. Germline CDR1 FNHDT, CDR2 SITEND (reference sequence). V lost 2 bases and J lost 2; bases outside the gene matches: 2. The CDR3 has 15 amino acids. This CDR3 reads CASSILGGLQDTQYF. The part of the CDR3 DNA that was read is TGTGCCAGCAGTATTCTGGGGGGGCTCCAAGACACCCAGTAC.

This clone was seen only a few times. Gene and germline names: mouse. The read finishes 1 residue shy of the CDR3 end, and the germline J gene is used to complete it. The chain recombines TRBV19 with TRBJ2-4; D assignment may be TRBD1 or TRBD2 (5 bases each). Germline V gene lookup returns CDR1 FNHDT and CDR2 SITEND (reference sequence). The V end was cut by 5 bases, the J end by 5 bases, with 9 bases between. This CDR3 comprises 12 residues. The CDR3 reads CASRGELNTLYF. Partial CDR3 DNA: TGTGCCAGCAGGGGGGAATTAAACACCTTGTAC.

Concerning this clone: The gene symbols are mouse symbols. Coverage ceases 1 residue before the CDR3 finishes, and the germline J gene fills in the end. The gene calls are TRBV2 and TRBJ2-1; 9 nucleotides line up with TRBD2. Germline V CDR1 and CDR2: LGHNA, YSYQKL. The J segment lost 3 bases and the V segment lost 3 bases, leaving 3 bases of the junction unmatched. The CDR3 contains 15 residues. CDR3 in amino acids: CASSHRLGVYAEQFF. Incomplete CDR3 DNA: TGTGCCAGCAGCCATCGACTGGGGGTCTATGCTGAGCAGTTC.

Note on this clone: The gene names here belong to mouse. The sequence runs out 1 residue before the end of the CDR3; the remainder is reconstructed from the germline J gene. The V gene is TRBV26, the J gene TRBJ2-3; 8 positions match TRBD1. V dropped 1 base and J dropped 3; count of bases not matched to a gene: 0. Germline CDR1 reads KGHPV; CDR2 reads FQNQEV (reference sequence). This CDR3 is built from 14 residues. Partial CDR3 DNA: TGTGCCAGCAGTCTGTGGGACAGGGCAGAAACGCTGTAT. Protein product: CASSLWDRAETLY. The entire CDR3 protein reads CASSLWDRAETLYF.

As regards this clone: Gene names denote mouse genes. The CDR3 is cut off 1 residue early in the read; its end comes from the germline J gene. This chain connects TRBV23 to TRBJ2-7; no DNA check was done on the table's D call, TRBD2. Germline-derived CDR1 and CDR2 are KGHTA and FQNQQP. CDR3 length: 15 residues. CDR3 loop: CSSSRDWGFSYEQYF. The covered CDR3 bases are TGCTCCAGCAGTCGAGACTGGGGGTTCTCCTATGAACAGTAC.

Remarks on this clone: Genes and germline are mouse. The DNA ends 1 residue before the CDR3 does, and the rest of the CDR3 is filled in from the germline J gene. The chain is built from TRBV13-1 and TRBJ1-4; D is uncertain. The CDR3 loop spans 12 amino acids. The germline V and J ends were trimmed by 1 base and 7 bases, with 5 bases remaining between them. Germline assignment: CDR1 NSHNY and CDR2 SYGAGN. The covered CDR3 bases are TGTGCCAGCAGTGATTCCGGCGAAAGATTATTT. Translation gives CASSDSGERLF. The complete CDR3 reads CASSDSGERLFF.

This clone has more than one count but fewer than ten. Genes and germline are mouse. The observed sequence ends 1 residue before the CDR3 terminus, with the missing tail filled in from the germline J gene. The rearrangement uses TRBV23 and TRBJ2-4; TRBD2, as called in the table, went unchecked against the DNA. Germline assignment: CDR1 KGHTA and CDR2 FQNQQP. The CDR3 runs 15 residues. CDR3 bases read: TGCTCCAGCAGTCAAACTGGGGGGACGGGGAACACCTTGTAC. Its protein is CSSSQTGGTGNTLY. The full CDR3 protein is CSSSQTGGTGNTLYF.

Remarks on this clone: Gene names are mouse gene names. The read terminates 1 residue ahead of where the CDR3 ends, so the germline J gene completes it. The chain carries TRBV15 and TRBJ2-5; 12 bases fit TRBD2. This CDR3 has 16 residues. Germline CDR1 is SGHND and CDR2 is FRSKSL. With 6 bases clipped from V and 3 bases from J, the junction kept 7 bases outside the gene matches. CDR3: CASRRLGGLEQDTQYF. CDR3 bases read: TGTGCCAGCAGGCGACTGGGGGGGCTGGAGCAAGACACCCAGTAC.

For this clone: Gene names are mouse gene names. Partial CDR3 DNA: TGTGCCAGCAGCTTAAAGAGAGGGACCAACCAGGCTCCGCTT. It is translated as CASSLKRGTNQAPL. The CDR3 in full is CASSLKRGTNQAPLF. This chain links TRBV3 with TRBJ1-5; D is possibly TRBD1 (5 bases). The CDR3 extends 1 residue past the end of the read, so its final part is completed from the germline J gene. The V end was cut by 2 bases, the J end by 3 bases, with 11 bases between. This CDR3 has 15 amino acids. Germline assignment: CDR1 SNHLY and CDR2 FYNGKV (reference sequence). The variable domain in full, with the rest retrieved from reference TRBV3 and TRBJ1-5, is GPKVLQIPSHQIIDMGQMVTLNCDPVSNHLYFYWYKQILGQQMEFLVNFYNGKVMEKSKLFKDQFSVERPDGSYFTLKIQPTALEDSAVYFCASSLKRGTNQAPLFGEGTRLSVL.

This clone was seen only a few times. Genes and germline come from the mouse. The CDR3 extends 1 residue past the end of the read, so its final part is completed from the germline J gene. J is TRBJ2-4 and V is TRBV26; no clear D gene. Trimming cost V 6 bases and J 0 bases, with 10 bases left between them. The CDR3 length is 14 residues. Looked up from germline, CDR1 is KGHPV and CDR2 is FQNQEV (reference sequence). CDR3 sequence: CASRGLSSQNTLYF. The part of the CDR3 DNA that was read is TGTGCCAGCAGGGGGTTATCTAGTCAAAACACCTTGTAC.

A remark on this clone: Mouse germline and gene names are used. The read ends 1 residue early relative to the CDR3; the germline J gene fills the gap. V gene TRBV20 combines with J gene TRBJ2-5; no definite D call. Germline V CDR1 and CDR2: GFQATS, STVNSAI. The CDR3 totals 13 residues. The germline V and J ends were trimmed by 1 base and 2 bases, with 7 bases remaining between them. The part of the CDR3 DNA that was read is TGTGGTGCTAGGGCCCAAATCCAAGACACCCAGTAC. As protein: CGARAQIQDTQY. The CDR3 in its entirety is CGARAQIQDTQYF.